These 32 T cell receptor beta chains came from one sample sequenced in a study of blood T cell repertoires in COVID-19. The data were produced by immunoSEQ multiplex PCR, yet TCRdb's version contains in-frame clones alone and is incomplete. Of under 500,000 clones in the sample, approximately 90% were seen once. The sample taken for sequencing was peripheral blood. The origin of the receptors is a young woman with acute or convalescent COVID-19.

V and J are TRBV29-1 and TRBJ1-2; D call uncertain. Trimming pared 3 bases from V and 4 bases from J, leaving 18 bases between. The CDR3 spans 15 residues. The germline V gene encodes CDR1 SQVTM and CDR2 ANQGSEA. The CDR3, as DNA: TGCAGCGTTGATTCCTTGAGGAGAATACTCTATGGCTACACCTTC. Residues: CSVDSLRRILYGYTF.

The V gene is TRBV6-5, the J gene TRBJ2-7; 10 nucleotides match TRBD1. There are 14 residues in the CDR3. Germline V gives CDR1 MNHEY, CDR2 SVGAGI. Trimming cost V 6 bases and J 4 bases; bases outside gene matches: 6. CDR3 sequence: CASRKTGGRYEQYF. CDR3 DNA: TGTGCCAGCAGGAAGACAGGGGGCAGGTACGAGCAGTACTTC.

In nucleotides, the CDR3 is TGTGCCAGCAGCTCGGGGTTGACTGGAAACACCATATATTTT. It yields the protein CASSSGLTGNTIYF. The chain recombines TRBV5-6 with TRBJ1-3; D unclear. The CDR3 consists of 14 residues. CDR1 and CDR2 from the germline V gene are SGHDT and YYEEEE. Trimming removed 3 bases from V and 2 bases from J, with 9 bases in between.

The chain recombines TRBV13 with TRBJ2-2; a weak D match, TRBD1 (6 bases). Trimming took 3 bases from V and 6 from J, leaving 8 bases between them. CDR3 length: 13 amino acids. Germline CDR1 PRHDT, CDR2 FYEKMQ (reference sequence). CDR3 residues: CASSFSGAGELFF. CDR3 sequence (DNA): TGTGCCAGCAGCTTTTCAGGGGCCGGGGAGCTGTTTTTT.

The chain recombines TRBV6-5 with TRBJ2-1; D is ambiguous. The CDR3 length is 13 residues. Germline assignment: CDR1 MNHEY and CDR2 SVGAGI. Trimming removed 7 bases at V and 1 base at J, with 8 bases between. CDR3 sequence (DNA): TGTGCCAGCATGAGGCCTTCCTACAATGAGCAGTTCTTC. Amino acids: CASMRPSYNEQFF.

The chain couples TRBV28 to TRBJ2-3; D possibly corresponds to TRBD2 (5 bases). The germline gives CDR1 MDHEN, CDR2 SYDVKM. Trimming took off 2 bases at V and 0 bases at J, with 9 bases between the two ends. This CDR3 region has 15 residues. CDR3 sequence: CASSLSGASTDTQYF. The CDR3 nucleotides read TGTGCCAGCAGTTTAAGCGGAGCTAGCACAGATACGCAGTATTTT.

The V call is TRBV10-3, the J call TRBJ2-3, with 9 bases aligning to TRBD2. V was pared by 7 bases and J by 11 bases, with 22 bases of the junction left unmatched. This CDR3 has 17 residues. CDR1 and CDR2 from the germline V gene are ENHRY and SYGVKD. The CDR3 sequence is CAIKSRSGAGGDPRQYF. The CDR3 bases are TGTGCCATCAAATCAAGGTCCGGAGCGGGGGGAGACCCCCGGCAGTATTTT.

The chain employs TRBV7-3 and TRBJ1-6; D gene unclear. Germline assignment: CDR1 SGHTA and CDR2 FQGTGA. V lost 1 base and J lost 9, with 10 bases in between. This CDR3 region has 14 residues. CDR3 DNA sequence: TGTGCCAGCAGCTTAAATGGCATATCTTCACCCCTCCACTTT. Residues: CASSLNGISSPLHF.

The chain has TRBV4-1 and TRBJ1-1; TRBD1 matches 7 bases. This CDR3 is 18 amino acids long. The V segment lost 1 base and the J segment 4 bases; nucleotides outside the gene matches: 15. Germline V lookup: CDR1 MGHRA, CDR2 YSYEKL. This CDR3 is CASSQVLKRRGQGTEAFF. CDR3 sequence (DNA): TGCGCCAGCAGCCAAGTTTTGAAGAGAAGGGGGCAGGGCACTGAAGCTTTCTTT.

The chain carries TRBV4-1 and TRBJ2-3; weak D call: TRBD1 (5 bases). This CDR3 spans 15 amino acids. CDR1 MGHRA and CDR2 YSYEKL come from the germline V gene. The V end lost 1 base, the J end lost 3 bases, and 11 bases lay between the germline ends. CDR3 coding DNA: TGCGCCAGCAGCCAAGGTGACAGACGGACAGATACGCAGTATTTT. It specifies CASSQGDRRTDTQYF.

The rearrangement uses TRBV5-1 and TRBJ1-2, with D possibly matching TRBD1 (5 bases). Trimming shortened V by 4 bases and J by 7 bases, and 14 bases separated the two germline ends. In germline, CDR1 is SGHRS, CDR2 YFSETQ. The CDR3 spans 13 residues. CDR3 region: CASSTTEAVGYTF. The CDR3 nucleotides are TGCGCCAGCAGCACGACAGAGGCAGTTGGCTACACCTTC.

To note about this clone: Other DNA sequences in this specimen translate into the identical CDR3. CDR3 coding DNA: TGCGCCAGCAGCCAGATCGGACTAGCGAACACCGGGGAGCTGTTTTTT. Encoded protein: CASSQIGLANTGELFF. The J gene is TRBJ2-2, the V gene TRBV5-1; 7 bases fit TRBD2. The CDR3 length is 16 residues. Germline lookup yields CDR1 SGHRS and CDR2 YFSETQ. After removal of 4 bases from V and 0 bases from J, the junction contained 6 bases not matched to a gene.

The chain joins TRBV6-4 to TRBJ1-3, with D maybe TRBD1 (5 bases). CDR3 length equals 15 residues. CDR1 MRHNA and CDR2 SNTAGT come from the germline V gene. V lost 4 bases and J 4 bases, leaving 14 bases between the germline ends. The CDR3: CASSVSGRDGNTIYF. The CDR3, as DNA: TGTGCCAGCAGTGTCTCAGGGAGGGACGGAAACACCATATATTTT.

CDR3 loop: CASSPSREQFF. CDR3 sequence (DNA): TGTGCCAGCAGTCCCAGTCGTGAGCAGTTCTTC. V is TRBV12-3 or TRBV12-4 and J is TRBJ2-1, with D unclear. This CDR3 spans 11 amino acids. V shed 5 bases and J shed 9 bases, with 8 bases lying between them.

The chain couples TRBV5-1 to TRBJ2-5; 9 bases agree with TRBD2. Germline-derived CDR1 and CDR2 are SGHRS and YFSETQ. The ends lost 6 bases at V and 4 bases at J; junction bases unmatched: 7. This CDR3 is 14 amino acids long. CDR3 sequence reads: CASKAGGPGETQYF. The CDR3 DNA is TGCGCCAGCAAGGCGGGGGGGCCTGGAGAGACCCAGTACTTC.

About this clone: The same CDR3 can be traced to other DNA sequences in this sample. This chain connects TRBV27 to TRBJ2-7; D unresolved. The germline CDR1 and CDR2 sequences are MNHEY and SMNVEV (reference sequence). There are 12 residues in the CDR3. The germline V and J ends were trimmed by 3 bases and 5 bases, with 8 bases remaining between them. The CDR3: CASSFPGNEQYF. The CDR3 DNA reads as TGTGCCAGCAGTTTTCCAGGAAACGAGCAGTACTTC.

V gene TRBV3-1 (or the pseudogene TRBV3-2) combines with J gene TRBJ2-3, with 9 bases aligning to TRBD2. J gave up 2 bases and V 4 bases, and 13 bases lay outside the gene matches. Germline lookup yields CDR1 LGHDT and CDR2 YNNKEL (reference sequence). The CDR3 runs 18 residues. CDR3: CASSPRLASGVYTDTQYF. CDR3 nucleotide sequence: TGTGCCAGCAGCCCAAGATTAGCTAGCGGGGTTTACACAGATACGCAGTATTTT.

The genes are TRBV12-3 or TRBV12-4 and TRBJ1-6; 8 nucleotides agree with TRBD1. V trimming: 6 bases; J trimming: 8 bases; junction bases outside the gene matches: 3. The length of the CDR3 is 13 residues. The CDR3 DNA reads TGTGCCAGCAGAGGACAGGGAGATTCACCCCTCCACTTT. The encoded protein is CASRGQGDSPLHF.

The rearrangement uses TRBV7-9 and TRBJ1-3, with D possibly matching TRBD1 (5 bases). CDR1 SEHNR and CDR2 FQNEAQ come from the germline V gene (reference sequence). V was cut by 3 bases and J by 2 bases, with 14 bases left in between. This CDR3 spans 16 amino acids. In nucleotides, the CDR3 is TGTGCCAGCAGCTTTTTTGGGGGGGTGACTGGAAACACCATATATTTT. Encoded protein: CASSFFGGVTGNTIYF.

As DNA, the CDR3 is TGTGCTAGTGGTTTAGGCGGGGGAACAGGGTCCGGGACCCAGTACTTC. It is translated as CASGLGGGTGSGTQYF. V gene TRBV12-5 combines with J gene TRBJ2-5, with a tentative D call TRBD2 (7 bases). V lost 3 bases and J 7 bases, leaving 21 bases between the germline ends. CDR1 is LGHNT, CDR2 FRNRAP, per germline. The CDR3 has 16 amino acids.

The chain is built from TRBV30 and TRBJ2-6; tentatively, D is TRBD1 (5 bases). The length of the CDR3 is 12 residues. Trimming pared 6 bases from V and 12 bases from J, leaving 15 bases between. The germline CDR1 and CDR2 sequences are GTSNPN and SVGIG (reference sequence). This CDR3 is CACYPGQSVLTF. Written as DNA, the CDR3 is TGTGCCTGCTATCCAGGGCAGTCCGTCCTGACTTTC.

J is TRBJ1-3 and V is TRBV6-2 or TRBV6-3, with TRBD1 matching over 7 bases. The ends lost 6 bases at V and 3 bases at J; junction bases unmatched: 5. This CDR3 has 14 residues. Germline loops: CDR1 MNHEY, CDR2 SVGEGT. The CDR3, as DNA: TGTGCCAGCAGCCGGGGGACAGTTGGAAACACCATATATTTT. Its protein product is CASSRGTVGNTIYF.

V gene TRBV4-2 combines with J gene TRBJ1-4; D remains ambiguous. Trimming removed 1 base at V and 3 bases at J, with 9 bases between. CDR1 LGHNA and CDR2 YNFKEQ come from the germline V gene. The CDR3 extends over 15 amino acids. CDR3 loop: CASSQVWQANEKLFF. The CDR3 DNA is TGTGCCAGCAGCCAAGTTTGGCAGGCTAATGAAAAACTGTTTTTT.

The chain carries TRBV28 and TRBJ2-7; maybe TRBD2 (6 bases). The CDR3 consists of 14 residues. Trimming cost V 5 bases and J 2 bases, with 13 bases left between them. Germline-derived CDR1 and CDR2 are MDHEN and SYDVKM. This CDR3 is CASSPPTGAYEQYF. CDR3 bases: TGTGCCAGCAGTCCCCCGACGGGGGCCTACGAGCAGTACTTC. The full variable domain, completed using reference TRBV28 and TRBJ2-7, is DVKVTQSSRYLVKRTGEKVFLECVQDMDHENMFWYRQDPGLGLRLIYFSYDVKMKEKGDIPEGYSVSREKKERFSLILESASTNQTSMYLCASSPPTGAYEQYFGPGTRLTVT.

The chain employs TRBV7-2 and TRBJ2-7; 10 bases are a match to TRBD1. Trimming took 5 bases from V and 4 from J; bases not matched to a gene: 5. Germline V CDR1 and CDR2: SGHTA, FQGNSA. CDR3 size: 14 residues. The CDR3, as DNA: TGTGCCAGCAGCCACGGACAGGGGGTTTACGAGCAGTACTTC. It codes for CASSHGQGVYEQYF.

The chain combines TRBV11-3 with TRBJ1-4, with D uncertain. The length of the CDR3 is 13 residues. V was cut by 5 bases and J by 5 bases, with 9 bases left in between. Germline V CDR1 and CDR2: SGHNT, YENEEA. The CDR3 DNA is TGTGCCAGCAGCCGGTCGGGGAATGAAAAACTGTTTTTT. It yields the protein CASSRSGNEKLFF.

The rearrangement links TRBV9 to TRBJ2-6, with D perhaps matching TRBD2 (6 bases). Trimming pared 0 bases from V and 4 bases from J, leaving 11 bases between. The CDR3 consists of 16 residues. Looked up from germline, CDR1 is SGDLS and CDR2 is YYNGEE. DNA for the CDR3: TGTGCCAGCAGCGTAGCGGCGGGGAACGGGGCCAACGTCCTGACTTTC. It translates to CASSVAAGNGANVLTF.

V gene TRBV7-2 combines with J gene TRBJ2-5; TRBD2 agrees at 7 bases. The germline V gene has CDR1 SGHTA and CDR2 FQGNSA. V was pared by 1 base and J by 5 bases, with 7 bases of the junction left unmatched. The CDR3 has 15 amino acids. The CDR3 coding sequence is TGTGCCAGCAGCTTAGATTGGACTAGTTCTGAGACCCAGTACTTC. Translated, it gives CASSLDWTSSETQYF.

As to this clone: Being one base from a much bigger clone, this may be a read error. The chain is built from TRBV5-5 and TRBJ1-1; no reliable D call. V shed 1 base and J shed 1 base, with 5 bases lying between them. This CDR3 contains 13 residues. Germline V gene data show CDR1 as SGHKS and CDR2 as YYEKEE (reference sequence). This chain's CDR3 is CASSLFQNTEAFF. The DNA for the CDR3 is TGTGCCAGCAGCTTGTTCCAGAACACTGAAGCTTTCTTT.

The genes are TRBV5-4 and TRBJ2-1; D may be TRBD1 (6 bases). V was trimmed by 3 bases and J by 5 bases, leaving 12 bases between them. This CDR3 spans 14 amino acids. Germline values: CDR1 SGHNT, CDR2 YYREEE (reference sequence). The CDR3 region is CASSSIQGNNEQFF. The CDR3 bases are TGTGCCAGCAGCTCAATACAGGGTAACAATGAGCAGTTCTTC.

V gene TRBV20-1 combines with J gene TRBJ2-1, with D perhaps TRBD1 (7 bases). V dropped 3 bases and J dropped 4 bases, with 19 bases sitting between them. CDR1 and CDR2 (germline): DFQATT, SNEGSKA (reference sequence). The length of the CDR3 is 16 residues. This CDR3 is CSASEAGLDRYNEQFF. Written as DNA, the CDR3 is TGCAGTGCTAGTGAGGCGGGGTTGGACAGGTACAATGAGCAGTTCTTC.

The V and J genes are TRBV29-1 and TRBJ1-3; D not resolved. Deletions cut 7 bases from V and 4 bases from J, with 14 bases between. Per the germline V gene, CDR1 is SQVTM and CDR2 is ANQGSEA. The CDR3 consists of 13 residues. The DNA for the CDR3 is TGCAGCGCCAGAAGGCCGGGAGGAAACACCATATATTTT. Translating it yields CSARRPGGNTIYF.